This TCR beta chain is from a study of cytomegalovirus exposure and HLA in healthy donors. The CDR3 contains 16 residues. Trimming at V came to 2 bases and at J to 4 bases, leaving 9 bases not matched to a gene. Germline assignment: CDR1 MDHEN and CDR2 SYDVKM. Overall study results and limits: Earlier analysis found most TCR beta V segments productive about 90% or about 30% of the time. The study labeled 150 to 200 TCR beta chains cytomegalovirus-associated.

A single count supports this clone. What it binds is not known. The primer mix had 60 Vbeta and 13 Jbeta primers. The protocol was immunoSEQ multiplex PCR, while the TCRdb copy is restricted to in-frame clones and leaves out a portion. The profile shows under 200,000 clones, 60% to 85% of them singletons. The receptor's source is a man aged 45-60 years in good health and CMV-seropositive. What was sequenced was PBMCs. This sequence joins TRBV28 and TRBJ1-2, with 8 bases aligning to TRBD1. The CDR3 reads CASSLNAGQALYGYTF. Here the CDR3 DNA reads TGTGCCAGCAGTTTAAACGCGGGACAGGCTCTCTATGGCTACACCTTC.